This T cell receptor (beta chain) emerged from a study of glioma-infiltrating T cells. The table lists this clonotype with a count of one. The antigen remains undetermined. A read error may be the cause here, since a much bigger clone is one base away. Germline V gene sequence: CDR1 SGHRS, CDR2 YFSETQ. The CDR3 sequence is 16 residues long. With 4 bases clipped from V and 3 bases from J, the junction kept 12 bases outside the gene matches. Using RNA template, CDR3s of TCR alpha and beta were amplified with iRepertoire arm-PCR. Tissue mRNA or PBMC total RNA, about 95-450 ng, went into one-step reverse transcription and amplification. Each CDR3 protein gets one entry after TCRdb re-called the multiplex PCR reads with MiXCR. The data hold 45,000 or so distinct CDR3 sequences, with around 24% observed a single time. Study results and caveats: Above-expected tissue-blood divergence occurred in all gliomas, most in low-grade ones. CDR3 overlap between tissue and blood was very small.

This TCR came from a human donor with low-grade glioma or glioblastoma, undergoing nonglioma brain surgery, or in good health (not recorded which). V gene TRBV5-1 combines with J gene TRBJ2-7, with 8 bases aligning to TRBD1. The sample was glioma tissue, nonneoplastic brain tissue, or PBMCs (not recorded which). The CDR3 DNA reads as TGCGCCAGCAGCACGGGGACGACAGGGGTCGACTACGAGCAGTACTTC. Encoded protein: CASSTGTTGVDYEQYF.